This T cell receptor beta chain was sequenced for a study of T cell changes during pregnancy in multiple sclerosis. The protocol was immunoSEQ multiplex PCR, while the TCRdb copy is restricted to in-frame clones and leaves out a portion. The repertoire holds more than 45,000 clones, about 90% seen once, with 0.25% to 0.3% in the top ten. V was trimmed by 1 base and J by 0 bases, leaving 8 bases between them. This CDR3 is 14 amino acids long. The gene calls are TRBV5-3 and TRBJ2-7; TRBD1 might be the D (6 bases). TRBV5-3 counts as an open reading frame of uncertain function. Here the sequenced sample was CD4+ T cells from peripheral blood mononuclear cells, taken in the second trimester of pregnancy. The receptor was isolated from a female donor with multiple sclerosis, enrolled in a pregnancy study. The CDR3 sequence: CARSLWDNSYEQYF. The CDR3 bases are TGTGCCAGAAGCTTGTGGGACAACTCCTACGAGCAGTACTTC.